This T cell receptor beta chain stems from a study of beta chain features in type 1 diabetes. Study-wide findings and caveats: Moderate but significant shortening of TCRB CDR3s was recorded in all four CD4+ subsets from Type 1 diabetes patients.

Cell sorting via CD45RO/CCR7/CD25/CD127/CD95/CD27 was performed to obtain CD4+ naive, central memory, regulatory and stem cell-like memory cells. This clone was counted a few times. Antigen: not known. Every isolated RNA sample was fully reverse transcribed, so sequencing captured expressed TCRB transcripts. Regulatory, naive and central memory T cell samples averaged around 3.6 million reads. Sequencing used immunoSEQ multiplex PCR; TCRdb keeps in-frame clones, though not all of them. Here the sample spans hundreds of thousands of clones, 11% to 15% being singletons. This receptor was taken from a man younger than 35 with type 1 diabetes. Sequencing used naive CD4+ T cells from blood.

The CDR3 sequence is CASSQGQHTDTQYF. Written as DNA, the CDR3 is TGCGCCAGCTCCCAGGGCCAACACACAGATACGCAGTATTTT. The rearrangement joins TRBV5-1 to TRBJ2-3; maybe TRBD1 (5 bases). The V end was cut by 7 bases, the J end by 2 bases, with 14 bases between. Germline lookup yields CDR1 SGHRS and CDR2 YFSETQ. The CDR3 contains 14 residues.